Below, 31 T cell receptor beta chains from the same sample are listed, as sequenced in a study of T cell repertoires in cytomegalovirus infection. TCRdb analysed the reads with MiXCR anew, one entry per CDR3 protein. The sample lists fewer than 550,000 distinct CDR3 sequences; roughly 10% were seen once. Sequencing was performed on PBMCs. Receptor source: a human donor in good health (CMV status not recorded). Some clones in this sample may be carry-over from other donors' samples.

This clonotype was counted at least ten times. This rearrangement joins TRBV7-2 to TRBJ2-1; 10 nucleotides agree with TRBD1. Trimming removed 3 bases from V and 5 bases from J; junction bases left unmatched: 4. Germline loops: CDR1 SGHTA, CDR2 FQGNSA. CDR3 size: 15 residues. This CDR3 reads CASSLDRGSHNEQFF. The CDR3 DNA is TGTGCCAGCAGCTTGGACAGGGGGAGCCACAATGAGCAGTTCTTC.

In this sample, this clonotype turned up many times. This chain uses TRBV19 with TRBJ1-3; 7 bases align to TRBD1. V shed 0 bases, J shed 3 bases, and the junction held 2 bases outside the gene matches. The CDR3 totals 15 residues. In germline, CDR1 is LNHDA, CDR2 SQIVND (reference sequence). Here the CDR3 DNA reads TGTGCCAGTAGTATAGATGGGACAGATGGAAACACCATATATTTT. Its translation: CASSIDGTDGNTIYF.

In this sample, this clonotype turned up many times. The V and J genes are TRBV29-1 and TRBJ1-2, with TRBD1 identical over 7 bases. The CDR3 has 13 residues. The germline V gene has CDR1 SQVTM and CDR2 ANQGSEA. The J segment lost 4 bases and the V segment lost 6 bases, leaving 8 bases of the junction unmatched. CDR3 nucleotides: TGCAGCGTCGATACGACAGGGTTCTATGGCTACACCTTC. It translates to CSVDTTGFYGYTF. Together with reference TRBV29-1 and TRBJ1-2, the CDR3 gives the full variable domain: SAVISQKPSRDICQRGTSLTIQCQVDSQVTMMFWYRQQPGQSLTLIATANQGSEATYESGFVIDKFPISRPNLTFSTLTVSNMSPEDSSIYLCSVDTTGFYGYTFGSGTRLTVV.

This clonotype was seen repeatedly, ten times or more. The chain recombines TRBV25-1 with TRBJ2-1; 7 nucleotides align to TRBD2. The V segment lost 1 base and the J segment 2 bases; nucleotides outside the gene matches: 5. The CDR3 is made up of 16 amino acids. CDR1 is MGHDK and CDR2 is SYGVNS in the germline V gene. CDR3 sequence (DNA): TGTGCCAGCAGTGAATGGGGCGGGGGAACCTACAATGAGCAGTTCTTC. This translates into CASSEWGGGTYNEQFF.

This clonotype was seen many times. The chain has TRBV5-1 and TRBJ2-6; D gene ambiguous. V lost 0 bases and J 2 bases, leaving 6 bases between the germline ends. CDR1 and CDR2 (germline): SGHRS, YFSETQ. The length of the CDR3 is 15 residues. The DNA of the CDR3 is TGCGCCAGCAGCTTGGGATACACTGGGGCCAACGTCCTGACTTTC. It encodes CASSLGYTGANVLTF.

This clonotype was counted ten times or more. This chain links TRBV12-3 or TRBV12-4 with TRBJ2-4; D unresolved. The CDR3 has 17 amino acids. V dropped 2 bases and J dropped 0 bases, with 14 bases sitting between them. The CDR3 bases are TGTGCCAGCAGTTTAACGCTCAATACACTAGCCAAAAACATTCAGTACTTC. It encodes CASSLTLNTLAKNIQYF.

In its sample, this clonotype was seen many times. The chain joins TRBV7-8 to TRBJ1-6; 8 positions agree with TRBD1. J lost 9 bases, V lost 4 bases, and 11 bases had no gene match. The CDR3 runs 16 residues. Germline V gene sequence: CDR1 SGHVS, CDR2 FQNEAQ. As DNA, the CDR3 is TGTGCCAGCAGCTCGAACCCCAGGGGGCTGGGTTCACCCCTCCACTTT. It translates to CASSSNPRGLGSPLHF.

This clonotype was counted ten times or more. CDR3 nucleotide sequence: TGTGCCAGCAGCTCCGAGATCCGGGGACAGGGGGTGGGGGAGCAGTTCTTC. Amino acids: CASSSEIRGQGVGEQFF. The gene calls are TRBV5-6 and TRBJ2-1; 11 positions agree with TRBD1. V dropped 3 bases and J dropped 10; count of bases not matched to a gene: 15. From germline, CDR1 is SGHDT and CDR2 YYEEEE. This CDR3 has 17 residues.

This clonotype has ten or more counts. The chain couples TRBV11-1 to TRBJ1-1; 7 nucleotides align to TRBD1. CDR1 and CDR2 (germline): SGHAT, FQDESV (reference sequence). The CDR3 has 13 amino acids. V shed 4 bases and J 1 base; nucleotides not matched to a gene: 0. The CDR3 loop is CASSWDRNTEAFF. CDR3 coding DNA: TGTGCCAGCAGCTGGGACAGGAACACTGAAGCTTTCTTT.

This chain connects TRBV18 to TRBJ1-1; D unresolved. Germline-derived CDR1 and CDR2 are KGHSH and LQKENI. The CDR3 length is 14 residues. V dropped 2 bases and J dropped 2 bases, with 9 bases sitting between them. The CDR3 protein is CASSPRPDNTEAFF. In DNA form, the CDR3 reads TGTGCCAGCTCACCAAGGCCGGATAACACTGAAGCTTTCTTT.

The rearrangement links TRBV20-1 to TRBJ2-1; D not certain. This CDR3 is 13 amino acids long. The germline V gene has CDR1 DFQATT and CDR2 SNEGSKA (reference sequence). V lost 0 bases to trimming and J lost 2 bases, with 5 bases between them. The DNA of the CDR3 is TGCAGTGCTAGAGATAGGACCTACAATGAGCAGTTCTTC. It encodes CSARDRTYNEQFF.

This clonotype was seen more than once but under ten times. The chain joins TRBV29-1 to TRBJ2-6; D uncertain. Germline lookup yields CDR1 SQVTM and CDR2 ANQGSEA. The CDR3 has 14 residues. Trimming took 4 bases from V and 0 from J, leaving 7 bases between them. CDR3 residues: CSVVVSSGANVLTF. In DNA, the CDR3 is TGCAGCGTTGTTGTCAGCTCTGGGGCCAACGTCCTGACTTTC.

This clonotype was counted ten times or more. This chain connects TRBV10-3 to TRBJ2-1; 7 bases align to TRBD2. Germline CDR1 is ENHRY and CDR2 is SYGVKD. V shed 6 bases, J shed 2 bases, and the junction held 4 bases outside the gene matches. This CDR3 is 14 amino acids long. CDR3 nucleotides: TGTGCCATCAGGGGGACTACCGCCTACAATGAGCAGTTCTTC. Translated: CAIRGTTAYNEQFF.

The V call is TRBV5-1, the J call TRBJ2-6, with D possibly called TRBD1 or TRBD2 (5 bases each). CDR1 is SGHRS, CDR2 YFSETQ, per germline. This CDR3 spans 19 amino acids. V lost 3 bases, J lost 0 bases, and 19 bases lay in between. Here the CDR3 reads CASSYAGALPVSGANVLTF. The CDR3 DNA is TGCGCCAGCAGCTACGCCGGGGCCCTTCCTGTCTCTGGGGCCAACGTCCTGACTTTC. The complete variable domain, with remaining parts taken from reference TRBV5-1 and TRBJ2-6, reads KAGVTQTPRYLIKTRGQQVTLSCSPISGHRSVSWYQQTPGQGLQFLFEYFSETQRNKGNFPGRFSGRQFSNSRSEMNVSTLELGDSALYLCASSYAGALPVSGANVLTFGAGSRLTVL.

This clonotype was detected many times. The chain carries TRBV6-4 and TRBJ2-2; D remains unclear. Trimming took 5 bases from V and 1 from J, leaving 8 bases between them. The CDR3 has 14 residues. CDR1 MRHNA and CDR2 SNTAGT come from the germline V gene. The CDR3 sequence: CASSKRVNTGELFF. In nucleotides, the CDR3 is TGTGCCAGCAGTAAAAGGGTGAACACCGGGGAGCTGTTTTTT.

This clonotype was observed many times. This chain links TRBV5-1 with TRBJ2-5; 8 bases match TRBD1. Trimming cost V 4 bases and J 2 bases; bases outside gene matches: 4. CDR1 is SGHRS, CDR2 YFSETQ, per germline. The CDR3 runs 14 residues. DNA for the CDR3: TGCGCCAGCAGCAACTGGGACAGGCAAGAGACCCAGTACTTC. Translated, it gives CASSNWDRQETQYF.

This clonotype showed up just once. A much larger clone sits a single nucleotide away, making a read error possible. The chain combines TRBV10-3 with TRBJ2-2; 8 positions match TRBD1. The CDR3 covers 14 residues. CDR1 and CDR2 from the germline V gene are ENHRY and SYGVKD. The CDR3 coding sequence is TGTGTCATTAGGACAGGGAGGAACACCGGGGAGCTGTTTTTT. This gives the protein CVIRTGRNTGELFF.

This clonotype was observed a few times. V usage is TRBV6-1 and J usage is TRBJ2-3; 10 bases are shared with TRBD2. V trimming: 7 bases; J trimming: 6 bases; junction bases outside the gene matches: 7. This CDR3 has 14 residues. Germline V gene data show CDR1 as MNHNS and CDR2 as SASEGT. This CDR3 reads CASNPLAGEDTQYF. CDR3 sequence (DNA): TGTGCCAGCAATCCCCTAGCGGGGGAGGATACGCAGTATTTT.

Many counts were recorded for this clonotype. The chain carries TRBV27 and TRBJ2-7, with D possibly called TRBD1 or TRBD2 (5 bases each). Germline CDR1 MNHEY, CDR2 SMNVEV (reference sequence). The CDR3 runs to 18 residues. The V and J ends lost 2 bases and 2 bases respectively, with 22 bases between them. This chain's CDR3 is CASSLAPSISGRTYEQYF. The CDR3 DNA reads TGTGCCAGCAGTTTAGCGCCTTCCATATCGGGACGGACCTACGAGCAGTACTTC.

The V and J genes are TRBV18 and TRBJ2-7; a weak D match, TRBD2 (6 bases). The CDR3 contains 15 residues. Germline V gene lookup returns CDR1 KGHSH and CDR2 LQKENI. The V gene lost 0 bases and the J gene lost 2 bases, with 11 bases spanning the gap. The CDR3 sequence: CASSPPSGGAYEQYF. DNA for the CDR3: TGTGCCAGCTCACCACCCAGCGGAGGGGCCTACGAGCAGTACTTC.

There are many counts of this clonotype. The chain has TRBV5-4 and TRBJ2-5; unclear D gene. CDR1 is SGHNT, CDR2 YYREEE, per germline (reference sequence). Trimming took 3 bases from V and 0 from J, leaving 6 bases between them. The CDR3 is 13 amino acids. The CDR3 loop reads CASSSTYQETQYF. In DNA, the CDR3 is TGTGCCAGCAGCTCAACGTACCAAGAGACCCAGTACTTC.

This clonotype was counted between two and nine times. The J gene is TRBJ1-6, the V gene TRBV7-9; 8 bases are a match to TRBD1. Germline assignment: CDR1 SEHNR and CDR2 FQNEAQ (reference sequence). The CDR3 covers 17 residues. The J segment lost 0 bases and the V segment lost 3 bases, leaving 4 bases of the junction unmatched. The CDR3 sequence: CASSLGTGYSYNSPLHF. The DNA of the CDR3 is TGTGCCAGCAGCTTGGGGACAGGCTACTCCTATAATTCACCCCTCCACTTT.

As for this clonotype: The conserved closing phenylalanine or tryptophan is absent in this CDR3, likely reflecting a read error. The V call is TRBV7-9, the J call TRBJ2-2; D is possibly TRBD1 or TRBD2 (5 bases each). V lost 0 bases, J lost 2 bases, and 7 bases lay in between. Germline lookup yields CDR1 SEHNR and CDR2 FQNEAQ (reference sequence). This CDR3 spans 15 amino acids. The CDR3 nucleotides are TGTGCCAGCAGCTTAGCGGGGGTCAACACCGGGGAGCTGTTTCTT. Protein product: CASSLAGVNTGELFL.

This clonotype has ten or more counts. This chain joins TRBV19 and TRBJ1-2, with TRBD1 as a possible D gene (6 bases). The CDR3 is 14 residues long. The V gene's germline CDR1 is LNHDA and CDR2 SQIVND (reference sequence). V was trimmed by 7 bases and J by 0 bases, leaving 12 bases between them. Here the CDR3 DNA reads TGTGCCAGTATTCAACAGGGAGCTAACTATGGCTACACCTTC. This sequence encodes CASIQQGANYGYTF.

This clonotype was recorded a few times. The V call is TRBV5-4, the J call TRBJ2-1; TRBD2 might be the D (6 bases). Germline V gene lookup returns CDR1 SGHNT and CDR2 YYREEE (reference sequence). This CDR3 contains 18 residues. Trimming pared 4 bases from V and 7 bases from J, leaving 27 bases between. CDR3 DNA: TGTGCCAGCAGCCCCTCACCTACGACGGCCCTCGGAGGGAATGAGCAGTTCTTC. It codes for CASSPSPTTALGGNEQFF.

This clonotype was picked up many times. The chain links TRBV20-1 to TRBJ2-1, with TRBD2 matching over 12 bases. The CDR3 sequence is 16 residues long. Germline V CDR1 and CDR2: DFQATT, SNEGSKA (reference sequence). The V gene end was trimmed by 5 bases and the J gene end by 6 bases; junction bases not matched to a gene: 11. This CDR3 is CSAGLTSGRGSNEQFF. CDR3 bases: TGCAGTGCTGGTCTGACTAGCGGGAGAGGAAGCAATGAGCAGTTCTTC.

This clonotype was seen repeatedly, ten times or more. The V call is TRBV12-3 or TRBV12-4, the J call TRBJ1-1; 7 positions match TRBD1. This CDR3 has 16 residues. V was pared by 6 bases and J by 1 base, with 11 bases of the junction left unmatched. CDR3 in DNA: TGTGCCAGCAGCCACCACAGGGGAGGGGGGAACACTGAAGCTTTCTTT. Its translation is CASSHHRGGGNTEAFF.

The sample holds many counts of this clonotype. This chain joins TRBV12-5 and TRBJ2-7, with D possibly TRBD1 on 6 matching bases. Germline V CDR1 and CDR2: LGHNT, FRNRAP. The germline V and J ends were trimmed by 3 bases and 0 bases, with 12 bases remaining between them. The CDR3 runs to 15 residues. CDR3 sequence reads: CASGFGSGASYEQYF. The CDR3 coding sequence is TGTGCTAGTGGTTTTGGGTCAGGGGCCTCCTACGAGCAGTACTTC.

This clonotype was detected many times. The chain is built from TRBV19 and TRBJ1-2; no clear D. Germline assignment: CDR1 LNHDA and CDR2 SQIVND (reference sequence). This CDR3 region has 13 residues. Trimming pared 6 bases from V and 2 bases from J, leaving 10 bases between. The CDR3 nucleotides are TGTGCCAGTAGGTACAGCACGAACTATGGCTACACCTTC. This translates into CASRYSTNYGYTF.

The sample holds a few counts of this clonotype. V and J are TRBV3-1 and TRBJ1-2; D is unclear. Germline CDR1 LGHDT, CDR2 YNNKEL (reference sequence). The CDR3 consists of 14 residues. Between the trimmed V and J ends, which lost 4 bases and 8 bases, there was a span of 17 bases. CDR3 region: CASSRGYSREGYTF. DNA of the CDR3: TGTGCCAGCAGCCGAGGATACTCCCGGGAGGGCTACACCTTC.

This clonotype was counted ten times or more. The chain carries TRBV7-6 and TRBJ1-4, with 10 bases matching TRBD1. Looked up from germline, CDR1 is SGHVS and CDR2 is FNYEAQ. The CDR3 length is 15 residues. J was trimmed by 8 bases and V by 5 bases; bases with no gene match: 8. DNA for the CDR3: TGTGCCAGCAGCCCCCCGGGACAGGGGAAGGAAAAACTGTTTTTT. It translates to CASSPPGQGKEKLFF.